Given below is one T cell receptor (beta chain) in context. Germline V gene lookup returns CDR1 SGHTA and CDR2 FQGNSA. There are 17 residues in the CDR3. V was clipped by 2 bases and J by 0 bases; unmatched bases: 6. Measured with immunoSEQ multiplex PCR; TCRdb has only the in-frame clones, and not every one. Of about 80,000 clones in the sample, over 75% are singletons; the top ten hold approximately 0.42%. This specimen comes from a study of technical replicates of blood from several donors. This TCR was sampled from a human donor in good health. The sample comprised T cells isolated from PBMCs. The chain combines TRBV7-2 with TRBJ2-2, with 7 bases that match TRBD2. The CDR3 DNA is TGTGCCAGCAGCTTAATTGCTAGCGGTTCGAACACCGGGGAGCTGTTTTTT. Encoded protein: CASSLIASGSNTGELFF.